This entry describes one T cell receptor (beta chain). Its antigen target is currently unknown. Base qualities were left out, and no much larger clone turns up one base away. The sample comes from a study of type 1 regulatory T cells (dated by TCRdb to about 2021). Describing the broader study: An in vitro protocol by which a Tr1-enriched, alloantigen-specific CD4 T cell product named T-allo10 was generated was characterized in the study. T-allo10 was being tested clinically in patients with hematological malignancies who were undergoing allogeneic hematopoietic stem cell transplantation.

The paper's findings and limits, for the study overall: Compared with non-Tr1 cells, Tr1 cells had a narrower TCR repertoire, and the study took this difference to reflect clonal expansion driven by alloantigen.

Germline trimming amounts to 4 bases on V and 1 base on J, with 2 as the count of junction bases outside the gene matches. The germline V gene encodes CDR1 LGHDT and CDR2 YNNKEL (reference sequence). From the cysteine through the phenylalanine, the CDR3 covers 15 amino acids. Solely the CDR3 DNA is kept, with 45 bases framed from the first base. The run used an Illumina MiSeq. TCRdb handled the public reads itself, with Q25 trimming in fastp and clone calling in MiXCR, and kept productive beta chains. Identical CDR3 protein sequences are pooled into one entry, listed with their most common genes and DNA. The sample records more than 60,000 distinct CDR3 sequences, 45% to 50% of which are singletons. Jointly, the top ten make up around 2.1% of the sample.

This TCR came from a human donor in good health. The sample was cultured non-Tr1 T cells, either the whole culture or a sorted T cell fraction (not recorded which). What this sample's cell subset or site label stands for: non-Tr1 population from the T-allo10 product. The sequence is built from TRBV3-1 and TRBJ1-3, with 9 central nucleotides matching TRBD1. The CDR3 in this case is CASSRDRVSGNTIYF. Here is the DNA: TGTGCCAGCAGCCGGGACAGGGTTTCTGGAAACACCATATATTTT.